The 23 T cell receptor beta chains below all came from one sample that was sequenced in a study of shared clonotypes between healthy human individuals (dated by TCRdb to 2020 to 2021). Receptor amplification or capture employed the immunoSEQ multiplex PCR assay. What TCRdb holds here is the immuneACCESS table cut down to in-frame rearrangements. Part of the clones is not present; checked against another copy, under half of the missing clones reflect an unresolved V gene, and the others are unexplained. In this sample the table shows roughly 530,000 clones, 90% to 96% of which occur a single time. Approximately 0.06% of the sample lies in the top ten. The sample was naive CD4+ T cells sorted from blood. The meaning of the sample's cell subset or site label: CD45RA+ positively selected. These receptors all stem from a woman aged 30 to 39 in good health.

The chain is built from TRBV7-9 and TRBJ1-3; no clear D. CDR1 is SEHNR, CDR2 FQNEAQ, per germline (reference sequence). CDR3 length equals 14 residues. V was pared by 7 bases and J by 3 bases, with 13 bases between. The CDR3 DNA follows: TGTGCCAGCATAGATGGAATCGATGGAAACACCATATATTTT. Translation: CASIDGIDGNTIYF.

This rearrangement joins TRBV18 to TRBJ2-4; 9 nucleotides line up with TRBD1. Per germline, CDR1 KGHSH and CDR2 LQKENI. V lost 3 bases, J lost 1 base, and 1 base stayed unmatched. This CDR3 has 15 amino acids. This CDR3 is CASSPGQGAKNIQYF. The CDR3 bases are TGTGCCAGCTCACCGGGACAGGGTGCCAAAAACATTCAGTACTTC. Full variable domain (remainder filled in from reference TRBV18 and TRBJ2-4): NAGVMQNPRHLVRRRGQEARLRCSPMKGHSHVYWYRQLPEEGLKFMVYLQKENIIDESGMPKERFSAEFPKEGPSILRIQQVVRGDSAAYFCASSPGQGAKNIQYFGAGTRLSVL.

In DNA form, the CDR3 reads TGCGCCAGCAGCTTATCAGGACAGACTAATGAAAAACTGTTTTTT. Translated, it gives CASSLSGQTNEKLFF. The chain couples TRBV5-1 to TRBJ1-4, with a tentative D call TRBD1 (6 bases). V was shortened by 2 bases and J by 2 bases, with 10 bases between the two germline ends. The CDR3 is 15 amino acids. From germline, CDR1 is SGHRS and CDR2 YFSETQ.

To note about this clone: Other DNA sequences from this sample encode an identical CDR3 as well. CDR3 region: CASSLGQLYEQYF. The DNA for the CDR3 is TGTGCCAGCAGCCTAGGACAGTTGTACGAGCAGTACTTC. This rearrangement joins TRBV7-9 to TRBJ2-7; D is perhaps TRBD1 (6 bases). V was shortened by 5 bases and J by 4 bases, with 12 bases between the two germline ends. Germline CDR1 SEHNR, CDR2 FQNEAQ (reference sequence). The CDR3 has 13 amino acids.

The chain employs TRBV27 and TRBJ2-7, with D possibly matching TRBD2 (5 bases). Germline V lookup: CDR1 MNHEY, CDR2 SMNVEV (reference sequence). This CDR3 is 13 amino acids long. V gave up 4 bases and J gave up 7 bases, with 14 bases separating them. The CDR3 bases are TGTGCCAGCAGTTCCGCCCTCACGGGGGAGCAGTACTTC. It specifies CASSSALTGEQYF.

The genes are TRBV11-2 and TRBJ1-1, with 7 bases aligning to TRBD1. The CDR3 is 15 amino acids. V lost 5 bases to trimming and J lost 3 bases; unmatched junction nucleotides: 9. CDR1 and CDR2 from the germline V gene are SGHAT and FQNNGV. In DNA, the CDR3 is TGTGCCAGCAGCGCAACCCTGACAGGGTACACTGAAGCTTTCTTT. Its translation: CASSATLTGYTEAFF.

The gene calls are TRBV4-2 and TRBJ1-5; D remains unclear. V lost 0 bases to trimming and J lost 7 bases, with 13 bases between them. Germline assignment: CDR1 LGHNA and CDR2 YNFKEQ. The CDR3 is 15 amino acids. This CDR3 reads CASSQEGEARQPQHF. The CDR3 DNA follows: TGTGCCAGCAGCCAAGAAGGCGAGGCGCGGCAGCCCCAGCATTTT.

The rearrangement joins TRBV27 to TRBJ2-7; D not certain. There are 15 residues in the CDR3. CDR1 MNHEY and CDR2 SMNVEV come from the germline V gene (reference sequence). Trimming pared 10 bases from V and 5 bases from J, leaving 24 bases between. The CDR3 DNA is TGTGCCAAGCCGGAATCATTTTGGAACTACGACGAGCAGTACTTC. Translating it yields CAKPESFWNYDEQYF.

CDR3 nucleotides: TGTGCCAGCAGCCCCCTCCCCTCAGTGGATGGCTACACCTTC. Translation gives CASSPLPSVDGYTF. The gene calls are TRBV7-8 and TRBJ1-2, with D unresolved. Germline V gene data show CDR1 as SGHVS and CDR2 as FQNEAQ. This CDR3 is 14 amino acids long. The V and J ends lost 5 bases and 6 bases respectively, with 16 bases between them.

J is TRBJ1-1 and V is TRBV6-6; no reliable D call. The CDR3 runs to 13 residues. V lost 5 bases to trimming and J lost 4 bases, with 11 bases between them. Germline-derived CDR1 and CDR2 are MNHNY and SVGAGI (reference sequence). The CDR3 is CASSEVGFTEAFF. The CDR3 DNA follows: TGTGCCAGCAGTGAGGTCGGATTCACTGAAGCTTTCTTT.

The chain joins TRBV7-2 to TRBJ2-2; possibly TRBD1 or TRBD2 for D (5 bases each). Looked up from germline, CDR1 is SGHTA and CDR2 is FQGNSA. This CDR3 comprises 17 residues. V dropped 5 bases and J dropped 6 bases, with 22 bases sitting between them. The CDR3 loop reads CASSPGPVGFSAGELFF. The CDR3 DNA reads as TGTGCCAGCAGCCCGGGGCCGGTGGGGTTTTCGGCCGGGGAGCTGTTTTTT. Variable domain in full (rest from reference TRBV7-2 and TRBJ2-2): GAGVSQSPSNKVTEKGKDVELRCDPISGHTALYWYRQSLGQGLEFLIYFQGNSAPDKSGLPSDRFSAERTGGSVSTLTIQRTQQEDSAVYLCASSPGPVGFSAGELFFGEGSRLTVL.

CDR3 in amino acids: CASSSYLTSGTYNEQFF. Written as DNA, the CDR3 is TGTGCCAGCAGCTCCTACTTGACTAGCGGCACCTACAATGAGCAGTTCTTC. The chain combines TRBV5-4 with TRBJ2-1; 9 nucleotides line up with TRBD2. This CDR3 comprises 17 residues. Trimming removed 3 bases from V and 2 bases from J; junction bases left unmatched: 9. The germline V gene has CDR1 SGHNT and CDR2 YYREEE (reference sequence). The whole variable domain, remainder taken from reference TRBV5-4 and TRBJ2-1, is ETGVTQSPTHLIKTRGQQVTLRCSSQSGHNTVSWYQQALGQGPQFIFQYYREEENGRGNFPPRFSGLQFPNYSSELNVNALELDDSALYLCASSSYLTSGTYNEQFFGPGTRLTVL.

J is TRBJ2-3 and V is TRBV4-1; D ambiguous. The CDR3 is made up of 13 amino acids. V lost 2 bases to trimming and J lost 0 bases, with 3 bases between them. CDR1 and CDR2 (germline): MGHRA, YSYEKL. The CDR3 region has the DNA TGCGCCAGCAGCCAACCCAGCACAGATACGCAGTATTTT. This sequence encodes CASSQPSTDTQYF.

The rearrangement joins TRBV28 to TRBJ1-5; no clear D gene. The CDR3 length is 13 residues. Trimming removed 2 bases at V and 9 bases at J, with 11 bases between. The germline V gene encodes CDR1 MDHEN and CDR2 SYDVKM. CDR3 amino acids: CASSLARPGPQHF. The CDR3 DNA reads as TGTGCCAGCAGTTTAGCCAGGCCGGGGCCCCAGCATTTT.

V and J are TRBV4-1 and TRBJ2-7, with 9 bases lining up with TRBD2. The CDR3 extends over 16 amino acids. CDR1 and CDR2 from the germline V gene are MGHRA and YSYEKL. Unmatched junction bases numbered 8, after V lost 2 bases and J lost 3 bases. Written as DNA, the CDR3 is TGCGCCAGCAGCCAAAACTGGGGACTAGCTGTCTACGAGCAGTACTTC. Protein product: CASSQNWGLAVYEQYF.

The chain employs TRBV19 and TRBJ2-5; D gene unclear. CDR1 LNHDA and CDR2 SQIVND come from the germline V gene (reference sequence). CDR3 length equals 14 residues. The V gene lost 3 bases and the J gene lost 1 base, with 9 bases spanning the gap. The DNA of the CDR3 is TGTGCCAGTAGTATTTCTCCAGGCCAAGAGACCCAGTACTTC. Translation: CASSISPGQETQYF.

This rearrangement joins TRBV6-1 to TRBJ2-7; D unresolved. The V end was cut by 5 bases, the J end by 4 bases, with 9 bases between. The germline V gene has CDR1 MNHNS and CDR2 SASEGT. The CDR3 spans 12 residues. This CDR3 is CASSSRRYEQYF. The CDR3 DNA is TGTGCCAGCAGTTCACGGCGTTACGAGCAGTACTTC.

V is TRBV11-2 and J is TRBJ2-1, with TRBD1 matching 7 bases. The CDR3 sequence is 13 residues long. V was clipped by 5 bases and J by 7 bases; unmatched bases: 5. CDR1 is SGHAT, CDR2 FQNNGV, per germline. Here the CDR3 reads CASSKWDRNEQFF. CDR3 nucleotide sequence: TGTGCCAGCAGCAAATGGGACAGAAATGAGCAGTTCTTC.

The CDR3 loop is CASSDRRGPAELFF. The CDR3 DNA is TGCGCCAGCAGTGATCGTAGGGGTCCAGCGGAACTGTTTTTT. The rearrangement links TRBV10-1 to TRBJ1-4; weak D call: TRBD1 (5 bases). The CDR3 length is 14 residues. V shed 3 bases and J shed 12 bases, with 17 bases lying between them. The germline V gene encodes CDR1 WNHNN and CDR2 SYGVQD (reference sequence).

The rearrangement links TRBV19 to TRBJ1-2; no clear D. The germline gives CDR1 LNHDA, CDR2 SQIVND (reference sequence). The CDR3 runs 13 residues. With 5 bases removed from V and 4 bases from J, the gap between germline ends came to 11 bases. Here the CDR3 reads CASSPPGLYGYTF. The CDR3 DNA follows: TGTGCCAGTAGTCCTCCGGGCCTCTATGGCTACACCTTC.

The chain has TRBV18 and TRBJ2-2; D ambiguous. The CDR3 contains 12 residues. The germline V gene encodes CDR1 KGHSH and CDR2 LQKENI. V was pared by 2 bases and J by 9 bases, with 7 bases between. CDR3 sequence (DNA): TGTGCCAGCTCACCATGGGAAAGGGAGCTGTTTTTT. Its translation: CASSPWERELFF.

This clone was seen only once. J is TRBJ1-4 and V is TRBV25-1, with D possibly TRBD1 on 6 matching bases. Germline values: CDR1 MGHDK, CDR2 SYGVNS. V was pared by 4 bases and J by 6 bases, with 15 bases between. The length of the CDR3 is 15 residues. CDR3 DNA: TGTGCCAGCAGTGGTTCCACAGGGCGGTATGAAAAACTGTTTTTT. Protein sequence: CASSGSTGRYEKLFF.

This clone was seen only once. The chain employs TRBV7-2 and TRBJ1-6; TRBD1 aligns across 7 bases. The germline CDR1 and CDR2 sequences are SGHTA and FQGNSA. CDR3 length: 17 residues. J gave up 4 bases and V 1 base, and 7 bases lay outside the gene matches. CDR3 amino acids: CASSLDSGGNYNSPLHF. The CDR3 DNA is TGTGCCAGCAGCTTAGATTCAGGGGGGAATTATAATTCACCCCTCCACTTT. Variable domain in full (rest from reference TRBV7-2 and TRBJ1-6): GAGVSQSPSNKVTEKGKDVELRCDPISGHTALYWYRQSLGQGLEFLIYFQGNSAPDKSGLPSDRFSAERTGGSVSTLTIQRTQQEDSAVYLCASSLDSGGNYNSPLHFGNGTRLTVT.